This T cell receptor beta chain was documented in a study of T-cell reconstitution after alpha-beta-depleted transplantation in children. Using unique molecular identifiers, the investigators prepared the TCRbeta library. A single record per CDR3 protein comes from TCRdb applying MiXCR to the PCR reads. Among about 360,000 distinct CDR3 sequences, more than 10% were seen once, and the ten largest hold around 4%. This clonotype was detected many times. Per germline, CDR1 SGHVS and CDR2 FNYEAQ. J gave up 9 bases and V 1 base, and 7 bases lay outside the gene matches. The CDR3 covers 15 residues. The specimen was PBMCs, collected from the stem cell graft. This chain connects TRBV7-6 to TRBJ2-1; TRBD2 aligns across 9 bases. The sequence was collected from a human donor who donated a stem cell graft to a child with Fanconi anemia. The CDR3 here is CASSLGSGGYGEQFF. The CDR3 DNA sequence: TGTGCCAGCAGCTTAGGTAGCGGGGGATATGGTGAGCAGTTCTTC.